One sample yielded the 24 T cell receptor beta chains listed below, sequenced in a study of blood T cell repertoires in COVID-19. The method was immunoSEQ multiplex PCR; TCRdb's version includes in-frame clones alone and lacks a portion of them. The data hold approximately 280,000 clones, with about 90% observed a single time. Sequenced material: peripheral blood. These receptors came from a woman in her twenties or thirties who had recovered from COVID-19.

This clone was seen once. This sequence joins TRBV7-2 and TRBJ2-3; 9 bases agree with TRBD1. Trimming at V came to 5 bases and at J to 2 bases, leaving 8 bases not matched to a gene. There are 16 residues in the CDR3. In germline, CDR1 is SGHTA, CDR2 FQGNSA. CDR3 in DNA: TGTGCCAGCAGCGTCCGGACAGGGGCCCCCACAGATACGCAGTATTTT. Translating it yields CASSVRTGAPTDTQYF. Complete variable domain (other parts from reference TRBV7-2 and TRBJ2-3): GAGVSQSPSNKVTEKGKDVELRCDPISGHTALYWYRQSLGQGLEFLIYFQGNSAPDKSGLPSDRFSAERTGGSVSTLTIQRTQQEDSAVYLCASSVRTGAPTDTQYFGPGTRLTVL.

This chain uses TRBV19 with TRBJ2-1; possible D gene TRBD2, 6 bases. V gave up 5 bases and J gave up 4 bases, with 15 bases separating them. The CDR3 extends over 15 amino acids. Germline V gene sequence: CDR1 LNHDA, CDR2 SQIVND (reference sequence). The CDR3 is CASSVSGVQYNEQFF. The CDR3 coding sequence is TGTGCCAGTAGTGTTAGCGGAGTTCAGTACAATGAGCAGTTCTTC.

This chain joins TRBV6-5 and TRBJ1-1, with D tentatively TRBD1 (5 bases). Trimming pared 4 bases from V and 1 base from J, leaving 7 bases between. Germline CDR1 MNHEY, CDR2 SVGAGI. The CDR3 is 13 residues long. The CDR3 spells CASSSGQNTEAFF. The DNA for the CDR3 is TGTGCCAGCAGTTCTGGACAGAACACTGAAGCTTTCTTT.

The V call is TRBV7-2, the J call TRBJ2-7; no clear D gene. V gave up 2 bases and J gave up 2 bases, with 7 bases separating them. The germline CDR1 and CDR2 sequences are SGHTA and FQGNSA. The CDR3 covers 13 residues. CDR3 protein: CASSLNSPYEQYF. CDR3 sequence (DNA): TGTGCCAGCAGCTTAAACAGCCCCTACGAGCAGTACTTC.

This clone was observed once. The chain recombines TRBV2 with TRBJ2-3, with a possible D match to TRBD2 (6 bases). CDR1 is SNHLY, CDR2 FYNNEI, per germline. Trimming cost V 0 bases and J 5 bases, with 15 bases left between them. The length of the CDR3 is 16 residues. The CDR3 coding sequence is TGTGCCAGCAGTGAAGCGCTTGGCGGGGCGGGAGATACGCAGTATTTT. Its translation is CASSEALGGAGDTQYF.

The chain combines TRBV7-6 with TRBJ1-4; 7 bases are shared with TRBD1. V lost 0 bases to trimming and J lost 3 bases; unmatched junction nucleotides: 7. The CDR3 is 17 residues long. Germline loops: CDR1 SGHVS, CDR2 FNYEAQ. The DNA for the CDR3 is TGTGCCAGCAGCTTAGCGGCGGGACAGAGTCCTAATGAAAAACTGTTTTTT. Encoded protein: CASSLAAGQSPNEKLFF.

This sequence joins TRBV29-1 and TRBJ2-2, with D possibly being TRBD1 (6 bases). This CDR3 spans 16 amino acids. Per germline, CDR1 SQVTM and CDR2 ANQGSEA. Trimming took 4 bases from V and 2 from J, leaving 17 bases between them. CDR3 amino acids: CSVVSRGLRNTGELFF. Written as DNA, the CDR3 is TGCAGCGTTGTCAGCAGGGGTCTACGCAACACCGGGGAGCTGTTTTTT.

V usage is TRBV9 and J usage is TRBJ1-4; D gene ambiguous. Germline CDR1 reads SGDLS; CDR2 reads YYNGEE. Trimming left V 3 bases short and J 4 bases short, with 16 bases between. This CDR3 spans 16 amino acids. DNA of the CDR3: TGTGCCAGCAGCGCAGGCTTGAGGGCAGGTAATGAAAAACTGTTTTTT. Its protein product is CASSAGLRAGNEKLFF. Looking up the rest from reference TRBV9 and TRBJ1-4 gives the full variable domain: DSGVTQTPKHLITATGQRVTLRCSPRSGDLSVYWYQQSLDQGLQFLIQYYNGEERAKGNILERFSAQQFPDLHSELNLSSLELGDSALYFCASSAGLRAGNEKLFFGSGTQLSVL.

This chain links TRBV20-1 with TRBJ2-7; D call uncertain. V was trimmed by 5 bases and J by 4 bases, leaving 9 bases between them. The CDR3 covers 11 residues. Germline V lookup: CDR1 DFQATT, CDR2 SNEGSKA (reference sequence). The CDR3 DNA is TGCAGTGCTCGGGTAATTTACGAGCAGTACTTC. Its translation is CSARVIYEQYF.

CDR3 nucleotide sequence: TGTGCCATCGACCTAGCGGGAGGGCCCAATGAGCAGTTCTTC. It yields the protein CAIDLAGGPNEQFF. The J gene is TRBJ2-1, the V gene TRBV7-2, with TRBD2 matching 12 bases. This CDR3 region has 14 residues. V was clipped by 10 bases and J by 6 bases; unmatched bases: 7. Germline V gene sequence: CDR1 SGHTA, CDR2 FQGNSA.

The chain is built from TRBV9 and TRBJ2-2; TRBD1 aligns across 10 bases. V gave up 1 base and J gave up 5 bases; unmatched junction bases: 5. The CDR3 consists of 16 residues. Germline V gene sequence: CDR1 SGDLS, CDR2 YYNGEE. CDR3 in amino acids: CASSVRQGAGTGELFF. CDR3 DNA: TGTGCCAGCAGCGTAAGACAGGGGGCTGGGACCGGGGAGCTGTTTTTT.

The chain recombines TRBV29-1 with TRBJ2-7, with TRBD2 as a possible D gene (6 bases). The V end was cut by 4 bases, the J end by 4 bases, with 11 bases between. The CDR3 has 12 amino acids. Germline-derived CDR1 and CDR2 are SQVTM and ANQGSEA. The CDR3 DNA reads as TGCAGCGTTGCTAGGGAGGAATACGAGCAGTACTTC. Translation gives CSVAREEYEQYF.

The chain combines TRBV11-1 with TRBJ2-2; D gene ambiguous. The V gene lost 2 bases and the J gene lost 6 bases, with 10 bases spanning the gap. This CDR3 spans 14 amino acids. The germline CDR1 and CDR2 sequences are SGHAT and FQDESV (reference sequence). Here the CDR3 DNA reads TGTGCCAGCAGCTTAAGGCGCGGCCCCGGGGAGCTGTTTTTT. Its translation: CASSLRRGPGELFF.

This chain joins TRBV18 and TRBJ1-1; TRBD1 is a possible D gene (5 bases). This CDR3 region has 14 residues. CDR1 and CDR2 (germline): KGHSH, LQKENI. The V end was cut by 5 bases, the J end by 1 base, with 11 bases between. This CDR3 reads CASSAGMGNTEAFF. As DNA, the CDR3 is TGTGCCAGCTCAGCAGGGATGGGGAACACTGAAGCTTTCTTT. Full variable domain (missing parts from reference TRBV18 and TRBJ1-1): NAGVMQNPRHLVRRRGQEARLRCSPMKGHSHVYWYRQLPEEGLKFMVYLQKENIIDESGMPKERFSAEFPKEGPSILRIQQVVRGDSAAYFCASSAGMGNTEAFFGQGTRLTVV.

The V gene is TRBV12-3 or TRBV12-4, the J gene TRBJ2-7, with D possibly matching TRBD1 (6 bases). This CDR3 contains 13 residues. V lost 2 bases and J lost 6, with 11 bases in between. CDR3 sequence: CASSLFQQGEQYF. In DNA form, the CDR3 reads TGTGCCAGCAGTTTATTCCAACAGGGCGAGCAGTACTTC.

CDR3 DNA sequence: TGTGCCAGCAGCCGGGGGACAGGGGCGTTAGTTAATGAAAAACTGTTTTTT. Its protein product is CASSRGTGALVNEKLFF. The chain recombines TRBV7-8 with TRBJ1-4, with 10 nucleotides matching TRBD1. Germline V gene lookup returns CDR1 SGHVS and CDR2 FQNEAQ. The CDR3 is 17 residues long. Trimming removed 5 bases from V and 4 bases from J; junction bases left unmatched: 10.

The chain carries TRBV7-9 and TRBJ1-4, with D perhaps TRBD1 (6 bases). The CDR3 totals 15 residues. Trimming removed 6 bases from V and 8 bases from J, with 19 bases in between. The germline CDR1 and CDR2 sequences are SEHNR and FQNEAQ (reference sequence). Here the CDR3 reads CASSQGGTKFEKLFF. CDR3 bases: TGTGCCAGCAGTCAAGGGGGTACAAAATTCGAAAAACTGTTTTTT.

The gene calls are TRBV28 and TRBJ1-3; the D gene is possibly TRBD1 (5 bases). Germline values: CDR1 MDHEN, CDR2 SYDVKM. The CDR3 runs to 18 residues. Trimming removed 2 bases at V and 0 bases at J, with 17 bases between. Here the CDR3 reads CASSLSSGGQISGNTIYF. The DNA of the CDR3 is TGTGCCAGCAGTTTAAGTTCGGGCGGACAAATCTCTGGAAACACCATATATTTT. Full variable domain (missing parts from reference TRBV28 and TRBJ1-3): DVKVTQSSRYLVKRTGEKVFLECVQDMDHENMFWYRQDPGLGLRLIYFSYDVKMKEKGDIPEGYSVSREKKERFSLILESASTNQTSMYLCASSLSSGGQISGNTIYFGEGSWLTVV.

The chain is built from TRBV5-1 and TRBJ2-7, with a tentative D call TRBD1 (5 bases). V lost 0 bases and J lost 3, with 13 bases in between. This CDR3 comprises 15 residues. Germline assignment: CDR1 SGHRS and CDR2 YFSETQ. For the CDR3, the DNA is TGCGCCAGCAGCTTGGGTCGGCAGGGTGGCTACGAGCAGTACTTC. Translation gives CASSLGRQGGYEQYF. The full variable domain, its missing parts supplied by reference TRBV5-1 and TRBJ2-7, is KAGVTQTPRYLIKTRGQQVTLSCSPISGHRSVSWYQQTPGQGLQFLFEYFSETQRNKGNFPGRFSGRQFSNSRSEMNVSTLELGDSALYLCASSLGRQGGYEQYFGPGTRLTVT.

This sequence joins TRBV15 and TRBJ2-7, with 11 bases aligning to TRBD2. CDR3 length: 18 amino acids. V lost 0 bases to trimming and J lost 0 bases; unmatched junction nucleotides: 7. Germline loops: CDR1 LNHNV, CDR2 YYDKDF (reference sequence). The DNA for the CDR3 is TGTGCCACCAGCAGAGATCTAGCGGGGGGTCCCCACTCCTACGAGCAGTACTTC. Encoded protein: CATSRDLAGGPHSYEQYF.

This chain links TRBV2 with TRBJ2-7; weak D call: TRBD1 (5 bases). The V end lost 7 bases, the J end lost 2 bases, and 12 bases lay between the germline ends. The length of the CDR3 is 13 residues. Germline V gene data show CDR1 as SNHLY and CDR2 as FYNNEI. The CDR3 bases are TGTGCCAGCAATCCCCCAGGGACCTACGAGCAGTACTTC. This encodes CASNPPGTYEQYF.

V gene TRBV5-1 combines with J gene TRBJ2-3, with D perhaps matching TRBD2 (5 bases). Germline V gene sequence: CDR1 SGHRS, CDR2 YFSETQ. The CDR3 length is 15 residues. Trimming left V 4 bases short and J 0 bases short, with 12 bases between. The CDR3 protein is CASSRVGESTDTQYF. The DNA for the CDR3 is TGCGCCAGCAGCCGGGTGGGAGAAAGCACAGATACGCAGTATTTT.

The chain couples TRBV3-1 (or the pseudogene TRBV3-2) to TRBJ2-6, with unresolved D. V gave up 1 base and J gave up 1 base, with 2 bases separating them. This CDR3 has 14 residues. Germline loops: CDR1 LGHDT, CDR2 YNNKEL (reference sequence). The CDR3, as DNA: TGTGCCAGCAGCCAAGCTTCTGGGGCCAACGTCCTGACTTTC. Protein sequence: CASSQASGANVLTF.

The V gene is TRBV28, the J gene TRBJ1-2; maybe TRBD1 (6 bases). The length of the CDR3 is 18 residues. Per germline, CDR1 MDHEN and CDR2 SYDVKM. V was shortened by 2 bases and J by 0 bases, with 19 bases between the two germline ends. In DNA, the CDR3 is TGTGCCAGCAGTTTAAACCCCCGGGACACCTTGCCTAACTATGGCTACACCTTC. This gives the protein CASSLNPRDTLPNYGYTF.